These 25 T cell receptor beta chains originate from one sample sequenced in a study of blood T cell repertoires in COVID-19. Clones were sequenced by immunoSEQ multiplex PCR, and TCRdb holds only the in-frame ones, with some missing. The sample lists around 250,000 clones; about 83% were seen once. The sequencing sample was made of peripheral blood. The origin of the receptors is a woman aged 40 to 50 who had recovered from COVID-19.

This rearrangement joins TRBV4-1 to TRBJ2-2; 11 nucleotides line up with TRBD1. Trimming at V came to 3 bases and at J to 5 bases, leaving 8 bases not matched to a gene. The germline V gene has CDR1 MGHRA and CDR2 YSYEKL. The CDR3 contains 17 residues. The CDR3 region has the DNA TGCGCCAGCAGCCAGCATGGGACAGGGGGTCGGACCGGGGAGCTGTTTTTT. Its translation is CASSQHGTGGRTGELFF.

The CDR3 reads CASSSPGKTQYF. DNA of the CDR3: TGTGCCAGCAGCTCCCCCGGGAAGACCCAGTACTTC. The rearrangement uses TRBV7-7 and TRBJ2-5, with D possibly TRBD2 on 5 matching bases. The CDR3 is 12 amino acids. Germline CDR1 is SSHAT and CDR2 is FNYEAQ (reference sequence). V lost 4 bases and J 6 bases, leaving 9 bases between the germline ends.

The gene calls are TRBV7-3 and TRBJ1-5; D unclear. Per the germline V gene, CDR1 is SGHTA and CDR2 is FQGTGA. This CDR3 region has 13 residues. V lost 0 bases, J lost 5 bases, and 5 bases lay in between. The CDR3 nucleotides are TGTGCCAGCAGCTTAACGCGAGATCAGCCCCAGCATTTT. Its protein is CASSLTRDQPQHF.

The sample holds one count of this clone. The chain links TRBV24-1 to TRBJ2-3; 9 nucleotides line up with TRBD2. CDR3 size: 17 residues. The V gene's germline CDR1 is KGHDR and CDR2 SFDVKD. Unmatched junction bases numbered 12, after V lost 3 bases and J lost 6 bases. CDR3 sequence (DNA): TGTGCCACCAGTGATCCCGTGGCGGGGGGGCTTCCGGATACGCAGTATTTT. Residues: CATSDPVAGGLPDTQYF.

This clone came up once. V gene TRBV29-1 combines with J gene TRBJ2-7, with D perhaps TRBD1 (5 bases). Germline CDR1 is SQVTM and CDR2 is ANQGSEA. The length of the CDR3 is 14 residues. V was trimmed by 3 bases and J by 2 bases, leaving 14 bases between them. The CDR3, as DNA: TGCAGCGTTGAGGACACGCGAATGCCCTACGAGCAGTACTTC. This translates into CSVEDTRMPYEQYF.

V gene TRBV5-1 combines with J gene TRBJ1-2, with D unclear. Trimming took off 7 bases at V and 5 bases at J, with 15 bases between the two ends. Germline V gene sequence: CDR1 SGHRS, CDR2 YFSETQ. This CDR3 region has 13 residues. DNA of the CDR3: TGCGCCAGCGCCCTTGGTGGAGAGTATGGCTACACCTTC. It is translated as CASALGGEYGYTF.

This chain joins TRBV19 and TRBJ2-5, with a tentative D call TRBD2 (6 bases). V lost 5 bases and J lost 3, with 16 bases in between. CDR3 length: 15 amino acids. Germline V CDR1 and CDR2: LNHDA, SQIVND (reference sequence). The CDR3, as DNA: TGTGCCAGTAGTGCCCCCGGGACTTTCAAAGAGACCCAGTACTTC. Protein sequence: CASSAPGTFKETQYF.

This chain joins TRBV13 and TRBJ2-3, with 9 bases lining up with TRBD2. The trim removed 0 bases at V and 2 bases at J, leaving 6 bases unmatched. The CDR3 is made up of 17 amino acids. Per the germline V gene, CDR1 is PRHDT and CDR2 is FYEKMQ (reference sequence). CDR3 loop: CASSLGSGGPDTDTQYF. The DNA for the CDR3 is TGTGCCAGCAGCTTAGGTAGCGGGGGCCCTGACACAGATACGCAGTATTTT. The full variable domain, completed using reference TRBV13 and TRBJ2-3, is AAGVIQSPRHLIKEKRETATLKCYPIPRHDTVYWYQQGPGQDPQFLISFYEKMQSDKGSIPDRFSAQQFSDYHSELNMSSLELGDSALYFCASSLGSGGPDTDTQYFGPGTRLTVL.

This chain links TRBV7-9 with TRBJ2-6, with TRBD1 as a possible D gene (6 bases). CDR3 length equals 17 residues. Germline CDR1 and CDR2: SEHNR and FQNEAQ (reference sequence). V gave up 4 bases and J gave up 0 bases, with 13 bases separating them. The CDR3 region is CASSSDRFRSGANVLTF. Here the CDR3 DNA reads TGTGCCAGCAGCTCTGACAGGTTCCGCTCTGGGGCCAACGTCCTGACTTTC.

The V and J genes are TRBV5-1 and TRBJ1-1; 7 bases are a match to TRBD1. V dropped 3 bases and J dropped 1; count of bases not matched to a gene: 3. The CDR3 is 14 residues long. Per germline, CDR1 SGHRS and CDR2 YFSETQ. Here the CDR3 reads CASSWGTANTEAFF. CDR3 coding DNA: TGCGCCAGCAGCTGGGGGACAGCGAACACTGAAGCTTTCTTT.

V gene TRBV6-2 or TRBV6-3 combines with J gene TRBJ1-1; D is ambiguous. Germline CDR1 is MNHEY and CDR2 is SVGEGT. V dropped 3 bases and J dropped 4 bases, with 12 bases sitting between them. The CDR3 is 14 amino acids. The CDR3 DNA is TGTGCCAGCAGTTATGGGTGGGGAGGCACTGAAGCTTTCTTT. Its protein product is CASSYGWGGTEAFF.

This clone was recorded only once. The chain employs TRBV19 and TRBJ2-3, with 10 bases that match TRBD2. The germline V gene has CDR1 LNHDA and CDR2 SQIVND (reference sequence). The CDR3 sequence is 15 residues long. V lost 6 bases and J lost 2; bases outside the gene matches: 5. CDR3 amino acids: CASRILAGHTDTQYF. CDR3 in DNA: TGTGCCAGTAGGATACTAGCGGGGCACACAGATACGCAGTATTTT.

The table lists this clone with a count of one. The chain is built from TRBV4-1 and TRBJ1-2, with D unresolved. CDR3 size: 14 residues. Trimming pared 0 bases from V and 8 bases from J, leaving 13 bases between. The germline V gene has CDR1 MGHRA and CDR2 YSYEKL. CDR3 sequence: CASSQDPPNGGYTF. CDR3 nucleotides: TGCGCCAGCAGCCAAGACCCGCCCAACGGGGGCTACACCTTC.

This clone came up once. The genes are TRBV18 and TRBJ1-2; 7 nucleotides match TRBD1. Germline-derived CDR1 and CDR2 are KGHSH and LQKENI. The CDR3 is 14 amino acids. J lost 8 bases, V lost 0 bases, and 6 bases had no gene match. In DNA form, the CDR3 reads TGTGCCAGCTCACCACCCGGACAGGTGCGGGGCTACACCTTC. Protein product: CASSPPGQVRGYTF. The full variable domain, rest sourced from reference TRBV18 and TRBJ1-2, is NAGVMQNPRHLVRRRGQEARLRCSPMKGHSHVYWYRQLPEEGLKFMVYLQKENIIDESGMPKERFSAEFPKEGPSILRIQQVVRGDSAAYFCASSPPGQVRGYTFGSGTRLTVV.

The chain couples TRBV18 to TRBJ2-5, with D hard to call. Trimming took off 0 bases at V and 5 bases at J, with 13 bases between the two ends. This CDR3 has 15 amino acids. CDR1 KGHSH and CDR2 LQKENI come from the germline V gene. The CDR3 region is CASSPPGSLKETQYF. In DNA, the CDR3 is TGTGCCAGCTCACCACCTGGCAGTTTGAAGGAGACCCAGTACTTC.

V and J are TRBV29-1 and TRBJ2-1; a possible D gene is TRBD2 (5 bases). The CDR3 runs to 14 residues. The germline V gene encodes CDR1 SQVTM and CDR2 ANQGSEA. Trimming removed 7 bases at V and 1 base at J, with 14 bases between. CDR3 protein: CSAVSGFSYNEQFF. CDR3 bases: TGCAGCGCCGTTTCGGGGTTTTCCTACAATGAGCAGTTCTTC.

The chain recombines TRBV4-1 with TRBJ1-1, with D possibly matching TRBD1 (5 bases). Germline V gene lookup returns CDR1 MGHRA and CDR2 YSYEKL. This CDR3 comprises 15 residues. The V and J ends lost 2 bases and 1 base respectively, with 11 bases between them. CDR3 in DNA: TGCGCCAGCAGCCAATCCGGGGGAGGGAACACTGAAGCTTTCTTT. This sequence encodes CASSQSGGGNTEAFF.

The chain is built from TRBV21-1 and TRBJ2-4; the table's D gene call, TRBD1, was not cross checked with the DNA. TRBV21-1 counts as a pseudogene. The CDR3 contains 15 residues. CDR3 in DNA: TGTGCCAGCAGCAGAGGGACAGGGGGCAGAAACATTCAGTACTTC. This encodes CASSRGTGGRNIQYF.

The gene calls are TRBV18 and TRBJ1-1, with D perhaps matching TRBD1 (5 bases). Trimming took off 4 bases at V and 0 bases at J, with 12 bases between the two ends. The germline CDR1 and CDR2 sequences are KGHSH and LQKENI. The CDR3 is 15 amino acids. CDR3 bases: TGTGCCAGCTCACGTCGCCAGGGTCTGAACACTGAAGCTTTCTTT. This encodes CASSRRQGLNTEAFF.

The V call is TRBV19, the J call TRBJ2-2, with 10 positions matching TRBD2. CDR1 is LNHDA and CDR2 is SQIVND in the germline V gene (reference sequence). The CDR3 extends over 17 amino acids. The V segment lost 3 bases and the J segment 3 bases; nucleotides outside the gene matches: 7. This CDR3 reads CASSINQRGGYTGELFF. The DNA of the CDR3 is TGTGCCAGTAGTATTAACCAGCGGGGGGGATACACCGGGGAGCTGTTTTTT.

The DNA for the CDR3 is TGTGCCTCTCGAGCCGGGTTTGGCGGCAGCACAGATACGCAGTATTTT. Amino acid sequence: CASRAGFGGSTDTQYF. This chain links TRBV24-1 with TRBJ2-3; D gene unclear. The CDR3 has 16 residues. The germline V gene has CDR1 KGHDR and CDR2 SFDVKD. Trimming stripped 12 bases from V and 0 bases from J, with 21 bases between.

The chain has TRBV6-5 and TRBJ1-5; D is possibly TRBD1 (6 bases). Germline CDR1 reads MNHEY; CDR2 reads SVGAGI. V lost 8 bases to trimming and J lost 7 bases, with 21 bases between them. The CDR3 is 15 residues long. The CDR3 protein is CASSRGDTPLQPQHF. Here the CDR3 DNA reads TGTGCCAGCTCCCGAGGGGACACCCCATTACAGCCCCAGCATTTT.

This chain joins TRBV29-1 and TRBJ2-1; D gene uncertain. CDR3 length: 12 amino acids. Trimming cost V 4 bases and J 5 bases, with 9 bases left between them. CDR1 and CDR2 (germline): SQVTM, ANQGSEA. This CDR3 reads CSVVWANNEQFF. The CDR3 nucleotides are TGCAGCGTTGTATGGGCAAACAATGAGCAGTTCTTC.

The V and J genes are TRBV11-1 and TRBJ1-1; D call uncertain. The CDR3 runs 13 residues. With 3 bases removed from V and 6 bases from J, the gap between germline ends came to 11 bases. Germline values: CDR1 SGHAT, CDR2 FQDESV (reference sequence). CDR3 nucleotides: TGTGCCAGCAGCTTCCAGGTGATGGCTGAAGCTTTCTTT. Translating it yields CASSFQVMAEAFF.

V is TRBV20-1 and J is TRBJ2-7; D gene unclear. Germline V lookup: CDR1 DFQATT, CDR2 SNEGSKA (reference sequence). V was cut by 3 bases and J by 4 bases, with 7 bases left in between. The CDR3 loop spans 11 amino acids. CDR3 nucleotide sequence: TGCAGTGCTAGTACCCAGTACGAGCAGTACTTC. It yields the protein CSASTQYEQYF.